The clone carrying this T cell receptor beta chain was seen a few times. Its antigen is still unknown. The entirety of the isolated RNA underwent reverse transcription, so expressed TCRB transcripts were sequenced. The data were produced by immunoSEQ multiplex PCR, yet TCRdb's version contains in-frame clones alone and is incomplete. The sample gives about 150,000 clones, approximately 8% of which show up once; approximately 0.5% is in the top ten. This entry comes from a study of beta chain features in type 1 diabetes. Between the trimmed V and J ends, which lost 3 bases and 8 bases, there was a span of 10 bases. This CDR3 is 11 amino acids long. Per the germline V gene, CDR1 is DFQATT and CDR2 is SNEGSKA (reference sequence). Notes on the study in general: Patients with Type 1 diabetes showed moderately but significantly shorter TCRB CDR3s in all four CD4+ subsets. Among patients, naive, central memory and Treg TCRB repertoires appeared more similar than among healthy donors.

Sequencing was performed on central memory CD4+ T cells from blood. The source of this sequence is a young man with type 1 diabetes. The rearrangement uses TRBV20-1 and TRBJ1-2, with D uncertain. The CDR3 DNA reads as TGCAGTGCTAGTCCGGGTGAGGGCTACACCTTC. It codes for CSASPGEGYTF.